This section outlines one T cell receptor beta chain sequence together with its context. What antigen it recognizes has not been identified. Base qualities are not provided; no much larger clone lies one nucleotide away. This specimen belongs to a study of cytotoxic CD8 clonotypes in ibrutinib-treated CLL (dated by TCRdb to about 2021). As for the study more broadly: The cohort was composed of about 10 relapsed/refractory and roughly 15 treatment-naive patients; IGHV unmutated status was identified in some 17 patients. On average, each sample yielded around 250,000 productive templates and tens of thousands of productive rearrangements. Response samples were obtained after a median of around 11 months of treatment, with a range of about 6 to 36 months. Cryopreserved peripheral blood mononuclear cells were collected at three points: before therapy, at response, and at either sustained remission or disease progression. Partial responses were observed in about 25 patients and complete responses in 2; after a median follow-up of around 68 months, remission was maintained in 15 or so patients and progression was observed in roughly 12. Of the 90 or so participants in the trial, about two dozen had longitudinal samples available.

A MiSeq instrument was used for deep resolution sequencing, which targeted depths ranging from 1 in 1 million up to 1 in 200,000 T cells, with coverage averaging 10x for each clonotype. The immunoSEQ hsTCRB Kit was used to generate the TCR beta libraries. Per the authors' processing: ImmunoSEQ Data Assistant and ImmunoSEQ Analyzer were used for data analysis, and V, D and J genes were assigned according to IMGT definitions. Clonality, with values ranging from 0 to 1, was calculated as one minus the normalized Shannon entropy of productive rearrangement frequencies. Only overrepresented clonotypes making up at least 0.05% of each patient's repertoire were included in the public clonotype analysis. About a dozen age-matched healthy donor repertoires from immuneACCESS served as clonality controls. The table was pulled from immuneACCESS by TCRdb, which kept in-frame rearrangements only. Such tables lose some clones; where checked, under half of the loss comes from unresolved V genes, and the rest has no known cause. The V and J calls and clone size are taken from that table; D and trimming were inferred from the DNA. This sample has approximately 33,000 clones in its table, and approximately 69% of those were observed once. The top ten constitute approximately 30% of the sample.

V is reduced by 6 bases and J by 4 bases, leaving a spacing of 4 bases between them. The CDR3, cysteine through phenylalanine, is 10 amino acids long. The sequence is cut down to CDR3 DNA, 30 bases in frame from base 1. For CDR1 and CDR2, the germline V gene lists MGHDK and SYGVNS. The full study reports these points: Baseline clonality was found to be higher than that of age-matched healthy donors and was strongly correlated with circulating CD8+ T-cell counts. Public clonotypes were rare and either shrank or stayed stable during treatment, and the rise in clonality at ibrutinib response reflected expansion of private clonotypes. Sustained-remission and progressing patients did not have matched sampling times, and lymph node repertoires were not examined. Clonality rose at ibrutinib response, remained stable during sustained remission, and dropped back toward baseline at progression.

Roughly 1.9 micrograms of genomic DNA were extracted from cryopreserved PBMCs for TCR beta library preparation. Longitudinal blood samples from CLL patients receiving ibrutinib monotherapy were subjected to high-throughput TCR beta sequencing. Patients were enrolled in a phase 2 open-label single-center ibrutinib monotherapy trial. The specimen comprised PBMCs, sampled before ibrutinib treatment. The chain is encoded by TRBV25-1 joined to TRBJ2-7; no D gene call is confident. The sequence was collected from a human donor with chronic lymphocytic leukemia. The sequence in DNA is TGTGCCAGCAGCCATTACGAGCAGTACTTC. This sequence encodes CASSHYEQYF.